These 29 T cell receptor beta chains share one sample of origin, sequenced in a study of Tregs in tolerant kidney transplant recipients. Assay used: immunoSEQ multiplex PCR; TCRdb lists only in-frame clones, some missing. The sample includes about 83,000 clones, roughly 98% of them seen just once. Sequencing used CD4+ T cells from blood, obtained before the transplant. The receptor set was obtained from a human donor who received a combined kidney and bone marrow transplant.

V gene TRBV7-8 combines with J gene TRBJ2-1, with TRBD1 matching 7 bases. Losses at the gene ends were 2 bases for V and 0 bases for J; bases not matched to a gene: 7. Germline V gene data show CDR1 as SGHVS and CDR2 as FQNEAQ. This CDR3 has 17 residues. CDR3: CASSLSRTGDSYNEQFF. CDR3 in DNA: TGTGCCAGCAGCTTATCCCGGACAGGCGACTCCTACAATGAGCAGTTCTTC.

The V gene is TRBV11-3, the J gene TRBJ1-1, with a possible D match to TRBD1 (6 bases). Per the germline V gene, CDR1 is SGHNT and CDR2 is YENEEA. The CDR3 runs 13 residues. V was trimmed by 6 bases and J by 4 bases, leaving 12 bases between them. Here the CDR3 DNA reads TGTGCCAGCAGATCCACAGGGTCCACTGAAGCTTTCTTT. Encoded protein: CASRSTGSTEAFF.

V usage is TRBV9 and J usage is TRBJ1-6; a weak D match, TRBD1 (6 bases). The V gene's germline CDR1 is SGDLS and CDR2 YYNGEE. The CDR3 runs 15 residues. V gave up 3 bases and J gave up 7 bases, with 14 bases separating them. The CDR3: CASSGSGTINSPLHF. The CDR3 DNA follows: TGTGCCAGCAGCGGCTCCGGGACAATAAATTCACCCCTCCACTTT.

V gene TRBV19 combines with J gene TRBJ1-5, with 9 bases identical to TRBD1. V dropped 3 bases and J dropped 5; count of bases not matched to a gene: 2. The CDR3 sequence is 14 residues long. CDR1 and CDR2 (germline): LNHDA, SQIVND (reference sequence). The CDR3 DNA reads as TGTGCCAGTAGTATGGACAGGGGACATCAGCCCCAGCATTTT. This sequence encodes CASSMDRGHQPQHF.

The V call is TRBV11-2, the J call TRBJ2-5; D might be TRBD1 (6 bases). The CDR3 is made up of 14 amino acids. V was shortened by 1 base and J by 5 bases, with 11 bases between the two germline ends. Germline assignment: CDR1 SGHAT and CDR2 FQNNGV. The DNA for the CDR3 is TGTGCCAGCAGCTTAGGGGGGCTTGGGGAGACCCAGTACTTC. Residues: CASSLGGLGETQYF. The complete variable domain, with remaining parts taken from reference TRBV11-2 and TRBJ2-5, reads EAGVAQSPRYKIIEKRQSVAFWCNPISGHATLYWYQQILGQGPKLLIQFQNNGVVDDSQLPKDRFSAERLKGVDSTLKIQPAKLEDSAVYLCASSLGGLGETQYFGPGTRLLVL.

V and J are TRBV7-8 and TRBJ2-7, with 10 positions matching TRBD2. V lost 3 bases and J lost 2; bases outside the gene matches: 1. CDR1 is SGHVS, CDR2 FQNEAQ, per germline. The CDR3 totals 14 residues. This chain's CDR3 is CASSLLAGAYEQYF. For the CDR3, the DNA is TGTGCCAGCAGCTTGCTAGCGGGAGCCTACGAGCAGTACTTC.

This clone was detected only once. The rearrangement uses TRBV7-9 and TRBJ1-2, with unresolved D. This CDR3 region has 15 residues. V lost 5 bases, J lost 5 bases, and 18 bases lay in between. Germline-derived CDR1 and CDR2 are SEHNR and FQNEAQ (reference sequence). The CDR3 nucleotides are TGTGCCAGCAGCCACCAGTCGGGTGATTGGTATGGCTACACCTTC. Translation gives CASSHQSGDWYGYTF. Using reference TRBV7-9 and TRBJ1-2 for the parts outside the CDR3, the full variable domain is DTGVSQNPRHKITKRGQNVTFRCDPISEHNRLYWYRQTLGQGPEFLTYFQNEAQLEKSRLLSDRFSAERPKGSFSTLEIQRTEQGDSAMYLCASSHQSGDWYGYTFGSGTRLTVV.

This rearrangement joins TRBV19 to TRBJ1-1; D not resolved. Germline V lookup: CDR1 LNHDA, CDR2 SQIVND (reference sequence). Trimming pared 5 bases from V and 4 bases from J, leaving 14 bases between. This CDR3 is 14 amino acids long. The CDR3 loop reads CASSGAAGLTEAFF. The CDR3 DNA follows: TGTGCCAGTAGTGGAGCGGCCGGGCTCACTGAAGCTTTCTTT.

The V and J genes are TRBV11-3 and TRBJ2-3; 11 nucleotides align to TRBD2. This CDR3 spans 16 amino acids. Germline V lookup: CDR1 SGHNT, CDR2 YENEEA. J gave up 6 bases and V 5 bases, and 10 bases lay outside the gene matches. CDR3 in amino acids: CASSQGLAARGDTQYF. The DNA of the CDR3 is TGTGCCAGCAGCCAGGGACTAGCGGCAAGGGGCGATACGCAGTATTTT.

The V and J genes are TRBV10-3 and TRBJ1-6; D ambiguous. The CDR3 has 13 amino acids. The V gene's germline CDR1 is ENHRY and CDR2 SYGVKD. Trimming left V 7 bases short and J 10 bases short, with 14 bases between. Written as DNA, the CDR3 is TGTGCCATCACTGGGCGTAGTAACTCACCCCTCCACTTT. This codes for CAITGRSNSPLHF.

J is TRBJ1-5 and V is TRBV20-1; D is undetermined. The ends were cut back, 5 bases at V and 6 bases at J, with 8 bases in the middle. Germline CDR1 and CDR2: DFQATT and SNEGSKA (reference sequence). The CDR3 extends over 11 amino acids. The CDR3 here is CSAGFSQPQHF. CDR3 DNA sequence: TGCAGTGCTGGTTTCAGTCAGCCCCAGCATTTT.

V is TRBV7-3 and J is TRBJ2-5; no reliable D call. The CDR3 spans 13 residues. Trimming stripped 1 base from V and 0 bases from J, with 3 bases between. Germline V gene sequence: CDR1 SGHTA, CDR2 FQGTGA. The CDR3 region is CASSLINQETQYF. The DNA of the CDR3 is TGTGCCAGCAGCTTAATAAACCAAGAGACCCAGTACTTC.

The gene calls are TRBV2 and TRBJ1-3, with TRBD1 identical over 8 bases. V was clipped by 6 bases and J by 6 bases; unmatched bases: 10. CDR1 SNHLY and CDR2 FYNNEI come from the germline V gene. The CDR3 is 15 residues long. CDR3 in amino acids: CASSALDRDENTIYF. The CDR3 DNA reads TGTGCCAGCAGCGCCCTGGACAGGGATGAAAACACCATATATTTT.

The chain employs TRBV19 and TRBJ2-7, with 10 bases that match TRBD1. The trim removed 3 bases at V and 4 bases at J, leaving 6 bases unmatched. CDR3 size: 15 residues. In germline, CDR1 is LNHDA, CDR2 SQIVND (reference sequence). The CDR3 coding sequence is TGTGCCAGTAGTATTGAAGGACAGGGGGTATACGAGCAGTACTTC. It translates to CASSIEGQGVYEQYF.

This rearrangement joins TRBV30 to TRBJ2-1; 16 bases are shared with TRBD2. CDR1 is GTSNPN and CDR2 is SVGIG in the germline V gene (reference sequence). With V trimmed by 8 bases and J by 4 bases, 2 bases remained unmatched. The CDR3 spans 14 residues. CDR3 loop: CARGLAGGYNEQFF. The CDR3 bases are TGTGCCCGGGGACTAGCGGGGGGGTACAATGAGCAGTTCTTC.

This chain connects TRBV7-2 to TRBJ1-6, with a weak D call TRBD1 (6 bases). Germline lookup yields CDR1 SGHTA and CDR2 FQGNSA. The V gene lost 1 base and the J gene lost 7 bases, with 14 bases spanning the gap. This CDR3 contains 16 residues. CDR3 DNA sequence: TGTGCCAGCAGCTTAGGGGCGGGGGCGGTCAATTCACCCCTCCACTTT. Residues: CASSLGAGAVNSPLHF.

CDR3 amino acids: CASSLRLDTGELFF. The CDR3 DNA is TGTGCCAGCAGCTTAAGACTAGATACCGGGGAGCTGTTTTTT. The J gene is TRBJ2-2, the V gene TRBV7-3; maybe TRBD2 (6 bases). The germline V gene has CDR1 SGHTA and CDR2 FQGTGA. V lost 1 base, J lost 5 bases, and 8 bases lay in between. The CDR3 contains 14 residues.

The chain is built from TRBV18 and TRBJ1-1; D perhaps matches TRBD1 (5 bases). This CDR3 has 14 residues. The germline V gene encodes CDR1 KGHSH and CDR2 LQKENI. Trimming left V 6 bases short and J 4 bases short, with 15 bases between. CDR3 sequence reads: CASSPDGGSTEAFF. Written as DNA, the CDR3 is TGTGCCAGCTCCCCAGACGGGGGGTCCACTGAAGCTTTCTTT. Complete variable domain (other parts from reference TRBV18 and TRBJ1-1): NAGVMQNPRHLVRRRGQEARLRCSPMKGHSHVYWYRQLPEEGLKFMVYLQKENIIDESGMPKERFSAEFPKEGPSILRIQQVVRGDSAAYFCASSPDGGSTEAFFGQGTRLTVV.

The J gene is TRBJ2-3, the V gene TRBV7-9, with D perhaps matching TRBD2 (6 bases). The V gene's germline CDR1 is SEHNR and CDR2 FQNEAQ (reference sequence). The CDR3 is 14 amino acids. CDR3: CAIAGRKPTDTQYF. The CDR3 DNA is TGTGCTATCGCGGGAAGAAAACCCACAGATACGCAGTATTTT.

This chain joins TRBV11-2 and TRBJ1-1, with 7 bases aligning to TRBD1. V gave up 5 bases and J gave up 4 bases; unmatched junction bases: 16. CDR3 length: 17 residues. Germline loops: CDR1 SGHAT, CDR2 FQNNGV. CDR3 sequence reads: CASSPTWGRQGGTEAFF. For the CDR3, the DNA is TGTGCCAGCAGCCCAACCTGGGGGCGACAGGGCGGCACTGAAGCTTTCTTT.

V gene TRBV25-1 combines with J gene TRBJ1-1; 8 bases map to TRBD1. The CDR3 spans 14 residues. CDR1 is MGHDK, CDR2 SYGVNS, per germline. V was clipped by 6 bases and J by 5 bases; unmatched bases: 8. The CDR3 sequence: CASREDRVDTEAFF. The CDR3 region has the DNA TGTGCCAGCAGAGAGGACAGGGTTGATACTGAAGCTTTCTTT.

This clone has just one count. The chain carries TRBV5-1 and TRBJ2-2; TRBD2 agrees at 13 bases. Germline CDR1 reads SGHRS; CDR2 reads YFSETQ. This CDR3 is built from 16 residues. Trimming took 2 bases from V and 6 from J; bases not matched to a gene: 4. The CDR3 spells CASSLGGTSGAGELFF. The CDR3 nucleotides read TGCGCCAGCAGCTTAGGAGGGACTAGCGGGGCCGGGGAGCTGTTTTTT.

This clone came up once. This chain joins TRBV20-1 and TRBJ2-7, with 7 bases lining up with TRBD1. After removal of 6 bases from V and 5 bases from J, the junction contained 4 bases not matched to a gene. CDR3 size: 11 residues. From germline, CDR1 is DFQATT and CDR2 SNEGSKA (reference sequence). The CDR3 loop is CSATTGHEQYF. The CDR3 nucleotides are TGCAGTGCCACGACAGGGCACGAGCAGTACTTC.

The chain combines TRBV27 with TRBJ1-6; D gene ambiguous. Germline assignment: CDR1 MNHEY and CDR2 SMNVEV (reference sequence). The CDR3 is 13 residues long. V was clipped by 3 bases and J by 10 bases, with 10 bases between them. In nucleotides, the CDR3 is TGTGCCAGCAGTTTCGGGGTCCGGTCACCCCTCCACTTT. This encodes CASSFGVRSPLHF.

The rearrangement joins TRBV27 to TRBJ2-1; 10 bases align to TRBD2. The CDR3 has 16 amino acids. Looked up from germline, CDR1 is MNHEY and CDR2 is SMNVEV (reference sequence). After removal of 5 bases from V and 10 bases from J, the junction contained 14 bases not matched to a gene. CDR3 bases: TGTGCCAGCAGTGTTTTCGGGCTAGCGGGAGATAACGAGCAGTTCTTC. Protein product: CASSVFGLAGDNEQFF.

The chain carries TRBV29-1 and TRBJ1-2; no clear D gene. CDR3 size: 12 residues. In germline, CDR1 is SQVTM, CDR2 ANQGSEA. Trimming stripped 5 bases from V and 2 bases from J, with 9 bases between. CDR3 nucleotides: TGCAGCGTTCGGCAGGCCAACTATGGCTACACCTTC. Amino acids: CSVRQANYGYTF.

This clone was seen just once. The V call is TRBV19, the J call TRBJ2-7; 9 positions agree with TRBD1. This CDR3 comprises 15 residues. Germline CDR1 reads LNHDA; CDR2 reads SQIVND (reference sequence). V lost 3 bases and J lost 2; bases outside the gene matches: 5. The CDR3 DNA reads as TGTGCCAGTAGTATCAACCGGGACAGGGCCTACGAGCAGTACTTC. It codes for CASSINRDRAYEQYF.

The chain is built from TRBV7-3 and TRBJ1-6; 8 positions match TRBD1. CDR3 size: 13 residues. Germline V CDR1 and CDR2: SGHTA, FQGTGA. J lost 10 bases, V lost 2 bases, and 1 base had no gene match. The CDR3, as DNA: TGTGCCAGCAGCTTAGGACAGGGATCACCCCTCCACTTT. It yields the protein CASSLGQGSPLHF.

The chain links TRBV7-9 to TRBJ1-1, with 7 bases that match TRBD1. The CDR3 is 15 amino acids. CDR1 is SEHNR and CDR2 is FQNEAQ in the germline V gene (reference sequence). V trimming: 5 bases; J trimming: 1 base; junction bases outside the gene matches: 7. Here the CDR3 reads CASSRPAGGNTEAFF. CDR3 bases: TGTGCCAGCAGCCGGCCGGCAGGGGGGAACACTGAAGCTTTCTTT.